These T cell receptor beta chains were read from a single sample in a study of early T cells in non-severe SARS-CoV-2 infection. TCRdb reprocessed the 5' RACE reads with MiXCR, giving one entry per CDR3 protein. The profile covers 40,000 to 45,000 distinct CDR3 sequences, with around 9.9% appearing a single time and roughly 10% taken by the ten largest. The sequenced sample was whole blood. Every receptor here comes from an adult who was a healthcare worker with PCR-confirmed SARS-CoV-2 infection or an uninfected control (not recorded which). Each CDR3 is given with its conserved first and last residue. The D gene is left open where the match is weak. Expanded clones get a size class; other rows say once, few or many, or leave the size out.

J gene: TRBJ2-6
V gene: TRBV11-3
D gene: -
clone size: -
CDR3 protein: CASSLDSRPGANVLTF
CDR3 DNA: TGTGCCAGCAGCCTGGACAGCCGACCTGGGGCCAACGTCCTGACTTTC

J gene: TRBJ1-2
V gene: TRBV11-2
D gene: -
clone size: many
CDR3 protein: CASSRSGGKSGYTF
CDR3 DNA: TGTGCCAGCAGCAGATCGGGGGGTAAGAGCGGCTACACCTTC

J gene: TRBJ2-5
V gene: TRBV10-3
D gene: -
clone size: many
CDR3 protein: CAISLGAVGGEAAATQYF
CDR3 DNA: TGTGCCATCAGTTTGGGCGCGGTCGGTGGAGAAGCGGCGGCGACCCAGTACTTC

J gene: TRBJ1-6
V gene: TRBV20-1
D gene: TRBD1
clone size: many
CDR3 protein: CSASRDRDSPLHF
CDR3 DNA: TGCAGTGCCAGTCGGGACAGAGATTCACCCCTCCACTTT

J gene: TRBJ2-5
V gene: TRBV11-3
D gene: -
clone size: -
CDR3 protein: CASSSNMGPFRETQYF
CDR3 DNA: TGTGCCAGCAGCTCAAACATGGGACCGTTCCGAGAGACCCAGTACTTC

J gene: TRBJ1-1
V gene: TRBV14
D gene: -
clone size: many
CDR3 protein: CASSLEDPRSLRPNTEAFF
CDR3 DNA: TGTGCCAGCAGCCTTGAAGATCCCCGCTCGTTGCGTCCTAACACTGAAGCTTTCTTT

J gene: TRBJ2-7
V gene: TRBV20-1
D gene: -
clone size: many
CDR3 protein: CSARDRQGPPYEQYF
CDR3 DNA: TGCAGTGCTAGAGATCGGCAGGGTCCCCCCTACGAGCAGTACTTC

J gene: TRBJ1-1
V gene: TRBV5-1
D gene: -
clone size: many
CDR3 protein: CASSPGAGTEAFF
CDR3 DNA: TGCGCCAGCAGCCCGGGGGCCGGCACTGAAGCTTTCTTT

J gene: TRBJ2-5
V gene: TRBV7-2
D gene: TRBD1
clone size: many
CDR3 protein: CASSLDRGQGLGETQYF
CDR3 DNA: TGTGCCAGCAGCTTAGACCGAGGACAGGGTCTAGGAGAGACCCAGTACTTC

J gene: TRBJ2-1
V gene: TRBV6-6
D gene: TRBD1
clone size: many
CDR3 protein: CASSPTGGMNEQFF
CDR3 DNA: TGTGCCAGCAGCCCGACAGGGGGCATGAATGAGCAGTTCTTC

J gene: TRBJ2-3
V gene: TRBV9
D gene: -
clone size: -
CDR3 protein: CASSVRGGQDTDTQYF
CDR3 DNA: TGTGCCAGCAGCGTCAGAGGGGGACAAGATACAGATACGCAGTATTTT

J gene: TRBJ1-1
V gene: TRBV27
D gene: -
clone size: -
CDR3 protein: CASSSPAGTNTEAFF
CDR3 DNA: TGTGCCAGCAGTTCACCGGCAGGGACGAACACTGAAGCTTTCTTT

J gene: TRBJ2-7
V gene: TRBV9
D gene: -
clone size: many
CDR3 protein: CASNRDGGRYEQYF
CDR3 DNA: TGTGCCAGCAATCGGGACGGCGGTAGATACGAGCAGTACTTC

J gene: TRBJ1-1
V gene: TRBV13
D gene: -
clone size: -
CDR3 protein: CASRSGLDTEAFF
CDR3 DNA: TGTGCCAGCAGGAGCGGGCTCGACACTGAAGCTTTCTTT

J gene: TRBJ2-3
V gene: TRBV6-2/TRBV6-3
D gene: TRBD2
clone size: -
CDR3 protein: CASSYAFSGASTDTQYF
CDR3 DNA: TGTGCCAGCAGTTACGCCTTTAGCGGGGCTAGCACAGATACGCAGTATTTT